Listed below are T cell receptor beta chains from one sample, sequenced in a study of shared clonotypes between healthy human individuals. Sequenced by immunoSEQ multiplex PCR; TCRdb stores in-frame clones only, minus some. The sample carries approximately 980,000 clones, over 75% recorded once. The sequenced material came from memory CD4+ T cells sorted from blood. The receptors shown here come from a young man in good health. Both conserved end residues are part of each CDR3. D genes are given only for firm matches. A clone size is listed for some rows: how often the clone was seen (once, few, many), or a class if it is expanded.

size,D,V,J,DNA,CDR3
NA,TRBD2,TRBV5-1,TRBJ2-2,TGCGCCAGCAGCTCGGGACTAGGGGGGAACACCGGGGAGCTGTTTTTT,CASSSGLGGNTGELFF
many,NA,TRBV6-5,TRBJ2-3,TGTGCCAGCAGTTATTCTAGCACAGATACGCAGTATTTT,CASSYSSTDTQYF
once,NA,TRBV4-1,TRBJ1-2,TGCGCCAGCAGCCAAGATTACGCAGGGAGCTATGGCTACACCTTC,CASSQDYAGSYGYTF
few,NA,TRBV2,TRBJ1-2,TGTGCCAGCAGTCGACTCGGGGAAACTACCTATGGCTACACCTTC,CASSRLGETTYGYTF
NA,NA,TRBV7-9,TRBJ1-1,TGTGCCAGCACCCGAATAAGTTTTCCCGAAGCTTTCTTT,CASTRISFPEAFF
NA,NA,TRBV19,TRBJ2-1,TGTGCAGCCGGGACTTCATACAATGAGCAGTTCTTC,CAAGTSYNEQFF
NA,NA,TRBV20-1,TRBJ1-4,TGCAGTGCTAGCGAAAGTGAAAAACTGTTTTTT,CSASESEKLFF
NA,NA,TRBV30,TRBJ2-5,TGTGCCTGGAGCCCTTCTAACTTTCAAGAGACCCAGTACTTC,CAWSPSNFQETQYF
NA,TRBD1,TRBV27,TRBJ2-6,TGTGCCAGCAGTTTATCCCAACTCCGAGATGGGACAGGGATCTCTGGGGCCAACGTCCTGACTTTC,CASSLSQLRDGTGISGANVLTF
NA,NA,TRBV5-1,TRBJ2-5,TGCGCCAGCAGCAACGACGGGACTTCGGGGACCCAGTACTTC,CASSNDGTSGTQYF
few,NA,TRBV11-2,TRBJ1-1,TGTGCCAGCAGCTCCAGGGTAATCGACACTGAAGCTTTCTTT,CASSSRVIDTEAFF
NA,NA,TRBV12-5,TRBJ1-3,TGTGCTAGTGGTTTGAAAGGGGGAACTAACTCTGGAAACACCATATATTTT,CASGLKGGTNSGNTIYF
NA,NA,TRBV30,TRBJ1-4,TGTGCCTGGGACGGGAACCCTGGGGAACTGTTTTTT,CAWDGNPGELFF
NA,NA,TRBV10-3,TRBJ1-1,TGTGCCATCAGCGAGAGGGCCTTCCCCACGGAAGCTTTCTTT,CAISERAFPTEAFF
NA,NA,TRBV18,TRBJ1-2,TGTGCCAGCTCACCAGGCGGGAACTATGGCTACACCTTC,CASSPGGNYGYTF
NA,NA,TRBV19,TRBJ1-5,TGTGCCAGTACCCCTGAAGATGGTAGCAATCAGCCCCAGCATTTT,CASTPEDGSNQPQHF
NA,TRBD1,TRBV11-2,TRBJ2-7,TGTGCCAGCAGCTTGGCCGGGACAGGACTATACGAGCAGTACTTC,CASSLAGTGLYEQYF
NA,NA,TRBV5-1,TRBJ1-5,TGCGCCAGCAGCCCGGACAGCAATCAGCCCCAGCATTTT,CASSPDSNQPQHF
NA,NA,TRBV7-9,TRBJ1-6,TGTGCCAGCAGCCGGGGGTCCCAGTCACTCCTCCACTTT,CASSRGSQSLLHF
NA,NA,TRBV10-2,TRBJ1-5,TGCGCCAGCAGTGCCCTAGGAGGCAATAGCAATCAGCCCCAGCATTTT,CASSALGGNSNQPQHF
NA,TRBD1,TRBV2,TRBJ2-7,TGTGCCAGCACCGGGGACAGCCACTCCTACGAGCAGTACTTC,CASTGDSHSYEQYF
NA,NA,TRBV5-1,TRBJ2-5,TGCGCCAGCAGCTTGTCGGCCACGTCCGGAGAGACCCAGTACTTC,CASSLSATSGETQYF
NA,TRBD1,TRBV6-6,TRBJ1-4,TGTGCCAGCAGAGCCGGACAGGGAGCGAATGAAAAACTGTTTTTT,CASRAGQGANEKLFF
NA,TRBD1,TRBV19,TRBJ2-1,TGTGCCAGTAAAAAGGACAGGGGGCCGAGGAATGAGCAGTTCTTC,CASKKDRGPRNEQFF
NA,NA,TRBV11-2,TRBJ2-7,TGTGCCAGCAGTTACGGTATCTACGAGCAGTACTTC,CASSYGIYEQYF
NA,NA,TRBV28,TRBJ1-1,TGTGCCAGCATCTCTGACAGGACGAACCTTCGAGCTTTCTTT,CASISDRTNLRAFF
NA,NA,TRBV10-3,TRBJ2-7,TGTGCCATCGGGGGGGCCAGCTCCTACGAGCAGTACTTC,CAIGGASSYEQYF
once,TRBD1,TRBV10-3,TRBJ2-1,TGTGCCATCACCAACCGACAGGGTCAAGGGAATGAGCAGTTCTTC,CAITNRQGQGNEQFF
NA,TRBD1,TRBV28,TRBJ1-5,TGTGCCAGCAGGGGACAGCAACCTAATCAGCCCCAGCATTTT,CASRGQQPNQPQHF
NA,NA,TRBV5-6,TRBJ2-1,TGTGCCAGCAGCTTGTGGATATACAATGAGCAGTTCTTC,CASSLWIYNEQFF
NA,TRBD1,TRBV18,TRBJ2-7,TGTGCCAGCTCACCGGGGACAGGGGATTTCTACGAGCAGTACTTC,CASSPGTGDFYEQYF
NA,NA,TRBV7-6,TRBJ2-3,TGTGCCAGCAGCACTACCAATACGCAGTATTTT,CASSTTNTQYF
few,NA,TRBV6-6,TRBJ2-1,TGTGCCAGCAGACCTGGGGAGAGGAATGAGCAGTTCTTC,CASRPGERNEQFF
NA,NA,TRBV5-1,TRBJ2-5,TGCGCCAGCAGCTTGGCGATTCTACAGGGCAGGGAGACCCAGTACTTC,CASSLAILQGRETQYF
NA,NA,TRBV5-1,TRBJ1-1,TGCGCCAGCAGCTTCTCCGTGAACACTGAAGCTTTCTTT,CASSFSVNTEAFF
many,TRBD2,TRBV5-1,TRBJ2-1,TGCGCCAGCAGCTTGGCTAGCGGTTCCTACAATGAGCAGTTCTTC,CASSLASGSYNEQFF
NA,TRBD1,TRBV18,TRBJ2-7,TGTGCCAGCTCACCCATAACAGGGGCCCCTGGGGATGAGCAGTACTTC,CASSPITGAPGDEQYF
NA,NA,TRBV14,TRBJ2-1,TGTGCCAGCAGCGCGATTTCCGGGGTCAAAACGGTCGGTGAGCAGTTCTTC,CASSAISGVKTVGEQFF
NA,NA,TRBV6-1,TRBJ1-2,TGTGCCAGCAGTGAGGCAGGGTATGGCTACACCTTC,CASSEAGYGYTF
NA,NA,TRBV10-1,TRBJ2-3,TGCGCCAGCAGTAACCGACGGGGATCTAGCACAGATACGCAGTATTTT,CASSNRRGSSTDTQYF
NA,TRBD1,TRBV5-1,TRBJ1-1,TGCGCCAGCAGCTTGGTGGCAGGGGGCTTTAGCACTGAAGCTTTCTTT,CASSLVAGGFSTEAFF
few,NA,TRBV23-1,TRBJ1-1,TGCGCCAGCGCTGGGGGTGATGAAGCTTTCTTT,CASAGGDEAFF
NA,NA,TRBV7-2,TRBJ2-3,TGTGCCAGCAGCTTATGGGGGGGGGCCGTAGATACGCAGTATTTT,CASSLWGGAVDTQYF
NA,TRBD1,TRBV6-5,TRBJ1-2,TGTGCCAGCAGTTCGCGACAGGGCCGGGGCTACACCTTC,CASSSRQGRGYTF
NA,NA,TRBV5-6,TRBJ2-6,TGTGCCAGCAGCTGGGGATCACCCCTCTCTGGGGCCAACGTCCTGACTTTC,CASSWGSPLSGANVLTF
NA,TRBD1,TRBV7-9,TRBJ2-3,TGTGCCAGCAGCTCCCTCCCGGGACAGCGTAGCACAGATACGCAGTATTTT,CASSSLPGQRSTDTQYF
NA,NA,TRBV5-6,TRBJ2-7,TGTGCCAGCAGCTTGGGCGGTAAATCCTACGAGCAGTACTTC,CASSLGGKSYEQYF
many,NA,TRBV6-5,TRBJ2-7,TGTGCCAGCAGTCAGGTCCCGAGCTCCTACGAGCAGTACTTC,CASSQVPSSYEQYF
NA,NA,TRBV7-9,TRBJ2-6,TGTGCCAGCAGTCAACAGGGTGCCGGGGCCAACGTCCTGACTTTC,CASSQQGAGANVLTF
NA,NA,TRBV21-1,TRBJ1-5,TGTGCCAGCAGCAACCCACCGGCAGGGCCATATAGCAATCAGCCCCAGCATTTT,CASSNPPAGPYSNQPQHF
NA,NA,TRBV27,TRBJ2-5,TGTGCCAGCAGTTTAAGAGCTAGCACACCCGTCAACCAAGAGACCCAGTACTTC,CASSLRASTPVNQETQYF
once,TRBD1,TRBV30,TRBJ2-7,TGTGCCTGGAGTAAGAACTTACAGGGGTCGATCTCCTACGAGCAGTACTTC,CAWSKNLQGSISYEQYF
NA,NA,TRBV7-2,TRBJ2-1,TGTGCCAGCAGCTTAGGGAGGGCTCGATTCTTC,CASSLGRARFF
few,NA,TRBV6-1,TRBJ1-3,TGTGCCAGCAGTGCGGCAGGAAACACCATATATTTT,CASSAAGNTIYF
few,NA,TRBV10-2,TRBJ1-1,TGCGCCAGCAAGAGAGGGAACACTGAAGCTTTCTTT,CASKRGNTEAFF
NA,NA,TRBV7-2,TRBJ2-6,TGTGCCAGCAGCTTACGTGCCTCTGGGGCCAACGTCCTGACTTTC,CASSLRASGANVLTF
NA,TRBD1,TRBV5-1,TRBJ1-5,TGCGCCAGCAGCCCCTCCGGACAGGGTGGTCAGCCCCAGCATTTT,CASSPSGQGGQPQHF
few,NA,TRBV5-5,TRBJ2-1,TGTGCCAGCAGCTCAAGAGAGCTTTACAATGAGCAGTTCTTC,CASSSRELYNEQFF
NA,TRBD1,TRBV4-1,TRBJ2-1,TGCGCCAGCAGCCAACTGAGAGCCAGGGGGACGGATGAGCAGTTCTTC,CASSQLRARGTDEQFF
NA,NA,TRBV6-5,TRBJ1-5,TGTGCCAGCCAACTCCGGGGCAATCAGCCCCAGCATTTT,CASQLRGNQPQHF